This TCR beta chain was recovered during a study of cytomegalovirus exposure and HLA in healthy donors. Amplification used 60 Vbeta primers and 13 Jbeta primers. The assay was immunoSEQ multiplex PCR, and TCRdb's table has in-frame clones only and misses some. Of around 110,000 clones in the sample, 70% to 75% are singletons; the top ten hold 1.6%. The CDR3 length is 16 residues. The ends were cut back, 2 bases at V and 5 bases at J, with 13 bases in the middle. Germline V lookup: CDR1 MNHEY, CDR2 SVGAGI. The chain carries TRBV6-5 and TRBJ1-6, with D perhaps TRBD1 (5 bases). This clonotype originated in a woman aged 18-35 years in good health and CMV-seronegative. Sequenced material: PBMCs. CDR3 loop: CASSYRGGSNNSPLHF. CDR3 bases: TGTGCCAGCAGTTACAGGGGCGGATCGAATAATTCACCCCTCCACTTT.